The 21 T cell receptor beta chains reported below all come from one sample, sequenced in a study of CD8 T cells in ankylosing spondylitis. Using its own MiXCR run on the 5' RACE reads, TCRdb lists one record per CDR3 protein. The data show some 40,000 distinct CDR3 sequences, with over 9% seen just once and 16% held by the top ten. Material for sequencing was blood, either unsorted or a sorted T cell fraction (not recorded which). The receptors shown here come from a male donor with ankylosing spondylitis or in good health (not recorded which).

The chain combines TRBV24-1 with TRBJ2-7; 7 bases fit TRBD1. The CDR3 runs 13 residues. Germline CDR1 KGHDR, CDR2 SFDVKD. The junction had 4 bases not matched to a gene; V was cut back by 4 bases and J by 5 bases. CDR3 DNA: TGTGCCACCAGTGACGGACAGGCGGACGAGCAGTACTTC. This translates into CATSDGQADEQYF.

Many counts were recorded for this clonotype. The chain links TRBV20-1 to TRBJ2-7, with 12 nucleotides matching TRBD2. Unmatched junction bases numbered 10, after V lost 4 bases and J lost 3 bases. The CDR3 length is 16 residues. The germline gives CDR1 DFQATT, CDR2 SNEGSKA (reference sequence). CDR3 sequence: CSAKKGGLAGGYEQYF. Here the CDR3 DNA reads TGCAGTGCTAAGAAAGGGGGACTAGCGGGCGGCTACGAGCAGTACTTC.

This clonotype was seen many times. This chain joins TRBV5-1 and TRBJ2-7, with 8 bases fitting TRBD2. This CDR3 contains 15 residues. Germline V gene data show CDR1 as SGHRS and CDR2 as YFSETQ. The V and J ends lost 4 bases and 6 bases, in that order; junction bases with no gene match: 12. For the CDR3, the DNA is TGCGCCAGCAGCCCTGGTGGGACTAGTGGGCGCGAGCAGTACTTC. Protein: CASSPGGTSGREQYF.

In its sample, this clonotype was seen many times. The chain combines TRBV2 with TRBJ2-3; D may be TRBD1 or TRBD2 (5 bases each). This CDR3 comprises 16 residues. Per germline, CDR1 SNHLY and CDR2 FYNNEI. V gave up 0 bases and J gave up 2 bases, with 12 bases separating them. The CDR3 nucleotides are TGTGCCAGCAGTGAAGCGTCAGGGACCAACACAGATACGCAGTATTTT. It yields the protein CASSEASGTNTDTQYF.

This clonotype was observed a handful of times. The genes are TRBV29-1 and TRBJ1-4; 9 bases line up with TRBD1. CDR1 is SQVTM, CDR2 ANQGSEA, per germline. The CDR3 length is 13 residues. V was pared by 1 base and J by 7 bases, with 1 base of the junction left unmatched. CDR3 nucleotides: TGCAGCGTTGAAGGACAGGGGGGTGAAAAACTGTTTTTT. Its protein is CSVEGQGGEKLFF.

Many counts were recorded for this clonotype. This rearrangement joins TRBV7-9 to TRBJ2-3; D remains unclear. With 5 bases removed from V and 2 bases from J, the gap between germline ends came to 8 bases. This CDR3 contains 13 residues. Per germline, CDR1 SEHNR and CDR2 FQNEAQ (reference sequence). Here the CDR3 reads CASSQGSTDTQYF. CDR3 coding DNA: TGTGCCAGCAGCCAAGGGTCCACAGATACGCAGTATTTT.

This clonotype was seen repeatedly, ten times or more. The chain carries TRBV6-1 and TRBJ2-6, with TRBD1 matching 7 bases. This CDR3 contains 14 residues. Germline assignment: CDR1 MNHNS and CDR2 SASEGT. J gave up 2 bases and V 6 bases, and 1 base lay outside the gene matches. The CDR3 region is CASSTGAGANVLTF. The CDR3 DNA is TGTGCCAGCAGCACAGGGGCTGGGGCCAACGTCCTGACTTTC.

CDR3 nucleotide sequence: TGTGCCGGAAGACTAGCGGGAGGTACCCAGTACTTC. It specifies CAGRLAGGTQYF. V gene TRBV2 combines with J gene TRBJ2-5; 13 bases are shared with TRBD2. Trimming removed 11 bases from V and 8 bases from J; junction bases left unmatched: 5. Germline values: CDR1 SNHLY, CDR2 FYNNEI. The length of the CDR3 is 12 residues.

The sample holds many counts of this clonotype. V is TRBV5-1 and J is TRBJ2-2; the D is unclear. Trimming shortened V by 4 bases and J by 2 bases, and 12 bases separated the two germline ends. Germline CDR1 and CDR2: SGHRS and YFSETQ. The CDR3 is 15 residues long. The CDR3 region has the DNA TGCGCCAGCAGCCTACGGATCGTTAACACCGGGGAGCTGTTTTTT. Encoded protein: CASSLRIVNTGELFF.

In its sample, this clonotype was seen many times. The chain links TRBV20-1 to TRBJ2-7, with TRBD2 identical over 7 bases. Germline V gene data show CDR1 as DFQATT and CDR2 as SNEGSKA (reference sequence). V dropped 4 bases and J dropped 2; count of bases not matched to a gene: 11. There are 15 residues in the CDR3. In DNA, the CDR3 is TGCAGTGCTACCCCCTACAAGGGAGGGGCCTACGAGCAGTACTTC. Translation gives CSATPYKGGAYEQYF.

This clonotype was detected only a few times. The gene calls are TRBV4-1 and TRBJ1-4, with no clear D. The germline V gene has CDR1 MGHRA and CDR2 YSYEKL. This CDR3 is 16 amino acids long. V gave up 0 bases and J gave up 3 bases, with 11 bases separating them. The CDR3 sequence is CASSQDPRAANEKLFF. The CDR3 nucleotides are TGCGCCAGCAGCCAAGATCCGAGGGCGGCTAATGAAAAACTGTTTTTT.

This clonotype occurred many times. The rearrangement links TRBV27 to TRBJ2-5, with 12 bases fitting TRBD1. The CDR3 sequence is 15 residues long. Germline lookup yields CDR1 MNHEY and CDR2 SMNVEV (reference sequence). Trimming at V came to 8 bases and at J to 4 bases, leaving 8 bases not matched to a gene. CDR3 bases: TGTGCCAGCGGAACGGGACAGGGGGCGCGAGAGACCCAGTACTTC. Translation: CASGTGQGARETQYF.

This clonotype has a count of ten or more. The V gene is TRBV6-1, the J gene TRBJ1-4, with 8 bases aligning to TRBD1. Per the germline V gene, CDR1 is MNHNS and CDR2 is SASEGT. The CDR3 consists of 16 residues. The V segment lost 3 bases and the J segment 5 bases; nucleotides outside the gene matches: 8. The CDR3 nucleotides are TGTGCCAGCAGTGAGGGGACAGGCGGTGGAAATGAAAAACTGTTTTTT. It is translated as CASSEGTGGGNEKLFF.

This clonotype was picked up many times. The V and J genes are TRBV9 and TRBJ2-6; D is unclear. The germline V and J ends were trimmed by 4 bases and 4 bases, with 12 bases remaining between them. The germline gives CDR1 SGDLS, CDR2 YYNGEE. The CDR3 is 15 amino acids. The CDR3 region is CASSPRRVGANVLTF. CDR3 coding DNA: TGTGCCAGCAGCCCCCGCCGGGTCGGGGCCAACGTCCTGACTTTC.

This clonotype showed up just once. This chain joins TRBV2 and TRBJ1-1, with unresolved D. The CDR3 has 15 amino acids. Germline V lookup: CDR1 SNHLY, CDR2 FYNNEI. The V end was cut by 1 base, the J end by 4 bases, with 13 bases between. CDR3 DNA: TGTGCCAGCAGTGAAGGGGAAAGTTCGGGCACTGAAGCTTTCTTT. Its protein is CASSEGESSGTEAFF.

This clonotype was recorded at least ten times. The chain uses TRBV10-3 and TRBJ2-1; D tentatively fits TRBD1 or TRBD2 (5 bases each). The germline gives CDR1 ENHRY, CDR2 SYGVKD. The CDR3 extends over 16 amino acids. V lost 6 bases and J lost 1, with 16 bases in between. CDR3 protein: CAIRASSGTSYNEQFF. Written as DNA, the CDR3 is TGTGCCATCAGGGCGTCCTCGGGGACGTCCTACAATGAGCAGTTCTTC.

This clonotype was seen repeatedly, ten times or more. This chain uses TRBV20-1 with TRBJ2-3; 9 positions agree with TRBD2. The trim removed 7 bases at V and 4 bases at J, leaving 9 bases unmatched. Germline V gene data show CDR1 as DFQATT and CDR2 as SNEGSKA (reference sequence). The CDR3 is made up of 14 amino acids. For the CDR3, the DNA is TGCAGTGTTCCAGATCGCGGGAGGGCAGATACGCAGTATTTT. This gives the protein CSVPDRGRADTQYF.

The CDR3 nucleotides are TGTGCCAGCAGCAAAACCGGGACAGGGGATTTTGAGACCCAGTACTTC. Its translation: CASSKTGTGDFETQYF. The chain uses TRBV9 and TRBJ2-5; the match to TRBD1 covers 10 bases. The germline CDR1 and CDR2 sequences are SGDLS and YYNGEE. V lost 4 bases and J lost 5; bases outside the gene matches: 11. The length of the CDR3 is 16 residues. The complete variable domain, with remaining parts taken from reference TRBV9 and TRBJ2-5, reads DSGVTQTPKHLITATGQRVTLRCSPRSGDLSVYWYQQSLDQGLQFLIQYYNGEERAKGNILERFSAQQFPDLHSELNLSSLELGDSALYFCASSKTGTGDFETQYFGPGTRLLVL.

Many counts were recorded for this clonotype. CDR3 DNA sequence: TGCAGTGCTAGTGAAAGGTCTAATGATAATTCACCCCTCCACTTT. It specifies CSASERSNDNSPLHF. V gene TRBV20-1 combines with J gene TRBJ1-6; the D is unclear. The germline V and J ends were trimmed by 3 bases and 5 bases, with 14 bases remaining between them. The CDR3 is 15 amino acids. Germline V gene lookup returns CDR1 DFQATT and CDR2 SNEGSKA (reference sequence).

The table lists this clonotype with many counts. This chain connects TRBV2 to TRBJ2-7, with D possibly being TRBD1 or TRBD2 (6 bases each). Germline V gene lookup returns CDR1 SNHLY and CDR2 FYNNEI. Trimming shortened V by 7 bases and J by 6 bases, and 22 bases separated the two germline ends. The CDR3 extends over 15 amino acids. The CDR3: CASKYRDKGGSEQYF. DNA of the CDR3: TGTGCCAGCAAATACCGGGACAAGGGGGGTTCCGAGCAGTACTTC.

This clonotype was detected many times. CDR3 coding DNA: TGTGCCAGCCGATACGAGGGTTCACCCCTCCACTTT. Translating gives CASRYEGSPLHF. This chain connects TRBV3-2 to TRBJ1-6. TRBV3-2 is flagged as a pseudogene. The CDR3 runs 12 residues.